This T cell receptor (beta chain) was identified during a study of cytomegalovirus exposure and HLA in healthy donors. Trimming stripped 0 bases from V and 5 bases from J, with 13 bases between. CDR1 is SQVTM and CDR2 is ANQGSEA in the germline V gene. The CDR3 totals 14 residues. The PCR had 60 Vbeta and 13 Jbeta primers. Data came from immunoSEQ multiplex PCR; TCRdb stores just in-frame clones and leaves some out. Among about 99,000 clones, 60% to 85% were seen once, and the ten largest hold about 5.7%. This chain uses TRBV29-1 with TRBJ2-5; D call uncertain. Sequencing was performed on PBMCs. This TCR was recovered from a woman younger than 35 in good health and CMV-seropositive. The DNA for the CDR3 is TGCAGCGTTGAAGACGCGGTCACCGCGGAGACCCAGTACTTC. This encodes CSVEDAVTAETQYF.